Here is one TCR beta chain with its context. Its antigen remains undetermined. The record has no base qualities; no much larger clone is one base away. This entry is derived from a study of CD8+ T cells in alopecia areata (dated by TCRdb to the late 2010s). Concerning the study at large: Treated patients were enrolled in an open-label pilot trial of oral tofacitinib at 5 to 10 mg twice daily for moderate-to-severe alopecia areata. Scalp clonality was compared across normal scalp (n=4), patchy alopecia areata scalp (n=8), and alopecia totalis/universalis scalp (n=8). RNA was extracted with the PAXgene miRNA kit for fixed scalp, the miRNeasy kit for PBMCs, and the RNeasy kit for mouse skin. Biopsies were taken from tofacitinib-treated patients at baseline and again at 4 and 24 weeks into treatment, and several of those patients also had a later scalp biopsy. To study T cell clonal expansion in alopecia areata, the researchers applied high-throughput TCRbeta sequencing to both the C3H/HeJ mouse model and human patients. TCRbeta CDR3 regions were amplified by immunoSEQ multiplex PCR using 35 Vbeta forward and 13 Jbeta reverse primers. Tofacitinib was given for 6 to 18 months, followed by 6 months of follow-up off drug to assess delayed response and recurrence. On the human side, TCRbeta sequencing was run on scalp tissue and on sorted CD4+ and CD8+ peripheral blood T cells from healthy controls and from alopecia areata patients with either patchy or totalis/universalis disease. Overall results and qualifications from the work: Compared with normal scalp, lesional scalp, particularly in alopecia totalis/universalis, had higher clonality and more expanded CD8+ clones, which suggests antigenic drive. Scalp TCR repertoire analysis is complicated because resident alphabeta T cells in normal human skin are also sequenced, whereas mouse skin is dominated by gammadelta T cells. TCR sequences shared between patients were less clear than in mice, possibly partly because of HLA diversity in the patient population.

The library relied on the immunoSEQ multiplex PCR assay. RNA was extracted from all samples and reverse transcribed into cDNA as template for TCR sequencing. SuperScript III was used to make first-strand cDNA, primed with a 2:1 mix of oligo-dT and random hexamers. A synthetic immune receptor repertoire was used to measure amplification bias, and any remaining bias was corrected computationally. As for the original processing: Raw reads were preprocessed to remove errors, and CDR3 was defined according to IMGT conventions as the region from the conserved cysteine to phenylalanine. Clonality was computed by normalizing Shannon entropy by log2 of the number of productive unique TCRs and subtracting the result from 1. Whether each scalp clone was CD4 or CD8 was inferred by checking scalp TCRbeta sequences against the CD4 and CD8 repertoires from sorted blood. In TCRdb, the immuneACCESS table is reduced to in-frame sequences with V and J assigned. These tables do not hold every clone; where another copy was compared, an unresolved V gene accounts for under half, and the others remain unexplained. The DNA was the basis for D and trimming; V, J and clone size are from that table. Recorded for this sample are roughly 250,000 clones; 67% of them occurred a single time. Of the sample, under 1.5% falls within the top ten clones.

The label giving this sample's time point can be read as: baseline before oral tofacitinib. Lesional scalp punch biopsies and peripheral blood were obtained from alopecia areata patients. PBMCs were isolated by density centrifugation and stained for CD3, CD4 and CD8, after which CD4+ and CD8+ T cells were sorted on a FACSAria. The CDR3 runs 15 residues from the cysteine to the phenylalanine. The DNA shown is the 45-base CDR3, in frame from base 1. V was cut back by 3 bases and J by 9 bases, leaving a gap of 18 bases between them. CDR1 is given as LNHNV and CDR2 as YYDKDF, both from the germline V gene (reference sequence).

The sequenced sample was CD4+ T cells sorted from blood, obtained at week 0. This sequence was found in a human donor with alopecia areata. The chain links TRBV15 with TRBJ2-4; the D region possibly corresponds to TRBD1 (6 bases align). The CDR3 in this case is CATSSLQGTGSIQYF. The bases read TGTGCCACCAGCAGCCTCCAGGGGACGGGGAGCATTCAGTACTTC. Reference TRBV15 and TRBJ2-4 genes cover what lies past the CDR3, so the full variable domain is DAMVIQNPRYQVTQFGKPVTLSCSQTLNHNVMYWYQQKSSQAPKLLFHYYDKDFNNEADTPDNFQSRRPNTSFCFLDIRSPGLGDTAMYLCATSSLQGTGSIQYFGAGTRLSVL.